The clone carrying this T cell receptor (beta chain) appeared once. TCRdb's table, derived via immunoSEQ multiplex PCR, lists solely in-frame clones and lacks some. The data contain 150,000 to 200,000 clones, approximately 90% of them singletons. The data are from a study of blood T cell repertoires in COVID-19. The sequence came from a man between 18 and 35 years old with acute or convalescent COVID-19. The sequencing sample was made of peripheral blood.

CDR3 sequence: CASREDTGTGGGELFF. The DNA for the CDR3 is TGTGCCAGCAGGGAGGATACCGGGACAGGCGGCGGGGAGCTGTTTTTT. This chain joins TRBV7-9 and TRBJ2-2, with 8 bases fitting TRBD1. This CDR3 has 16 residues. Looked up from germline, CDR1 is SEHNR and CDR2 is FQNEAQ (reference sequence). After removal of 6 bases from V and 7 bases from J, the junction contained 13 bases not matched to a gene.